A single sample is the source of the 2 T cell receptor beta chains below, sequenced in a study of T cells in Graves' hyperthyroidism and ophthalmopathy (dated by TCRdb to between 2018 and 2020). Library method: multiplex PCR. Sequencer: Illumina HiSeq 2000. Amplification of TCR beta CDR3 regions was carried out from RNA transcripts. The first round of RT-PCR for the TCR CDR3 was performed with the HTBI primer set and the Qiagen OneStep RT-PCR kit. TCRdb itself trimmed the public reads at Q25 with fastp, ran MiXCR and retained productive beta chains. Each CDR3 protein gets just one entry, which takes the most common genes and DNA from the rows behind it. For this sample the table gives 300,000 to 450,000 distinct CDR3 sequences, of which about a sixth were detected only once. Of the sample, approximately 30% falls within the top ten clones. Sequenced material: blood. The source of these receptors is a woman aged 18-29 years with Graves' hyperthyroidism that later progressed to Graves' ophthalmopathy.

This clonotype was counted at least ten times. The chain uses TRBV5-1 and TRBJ2-1, with a possible D match to TRBD1 (5 bases). The CDR3 has 13 residues. Per the germline V gene, CDR1 is SGHRS and CDR2 is YFSETQ. Trimming took 2 bases from V and 12 from J, leaving 15 bases between them. The CDR3 DNA reads as TGCGCCAGCAGCTTAGAACTCCAGGGCGCGCAGTTCTTC. Translated, it gives CASSLELQGAQFF.

Ten or more counts support this clonotype. The V and J genes are TRBV7-8 and TRBJ2-7, with D hard to call. V was trimmed by 1 base and J by 0 bases, leaving 10 bases between them. Per the germline V gene, CDR1 is SGHVS and CDR2 is FQNEAQ. The CDR3 length is 15 residues. CDR3 region: CASSLGADRSYEQYF. In DNA form, the CDR3 reads TGTGCCAGCAGCTTAGGGGCGGACCGCTCCTACGAGCAGTACTTC.